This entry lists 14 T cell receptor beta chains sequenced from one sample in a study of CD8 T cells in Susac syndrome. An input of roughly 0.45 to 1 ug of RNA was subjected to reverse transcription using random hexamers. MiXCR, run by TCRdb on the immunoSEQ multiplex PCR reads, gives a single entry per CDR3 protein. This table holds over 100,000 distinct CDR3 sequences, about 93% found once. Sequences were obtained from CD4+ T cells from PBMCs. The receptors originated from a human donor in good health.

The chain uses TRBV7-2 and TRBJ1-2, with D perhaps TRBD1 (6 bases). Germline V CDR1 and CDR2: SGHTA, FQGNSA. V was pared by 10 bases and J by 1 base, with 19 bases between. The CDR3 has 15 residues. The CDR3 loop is CATSPGALINYGYTF. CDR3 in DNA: TGTGCCACCTCCCCAGGGGCGCTGATTAACTATGGCTACACCTTC.

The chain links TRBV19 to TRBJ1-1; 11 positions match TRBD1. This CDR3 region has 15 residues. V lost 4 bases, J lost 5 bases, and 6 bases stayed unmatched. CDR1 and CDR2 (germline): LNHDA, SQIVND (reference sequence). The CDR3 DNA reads TGTGCCAGTAGTACGGACAGGGGGCGTTTGACTGAAGCTTTCTTT. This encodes CASSTDRGRLTEAFF.

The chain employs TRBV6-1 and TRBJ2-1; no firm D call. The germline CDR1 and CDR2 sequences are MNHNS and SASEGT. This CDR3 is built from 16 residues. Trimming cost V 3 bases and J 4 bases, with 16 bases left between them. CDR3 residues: CASSDVPPNSYNEQFF. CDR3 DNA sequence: TGTGCCAGCAGTGACGTACCCCCGAACTCTTACAATGAGCAGTTCTTC.

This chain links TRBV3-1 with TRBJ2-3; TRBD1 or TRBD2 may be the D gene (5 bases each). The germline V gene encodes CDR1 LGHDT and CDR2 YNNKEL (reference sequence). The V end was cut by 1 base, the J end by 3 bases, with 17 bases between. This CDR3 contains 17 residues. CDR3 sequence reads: CASSQAVSGRGTDTQYF. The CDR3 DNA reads TGTGCCAGCAGCCAAGCCGTCTCAGGGAGAGGAACAGATACGCAGTATTTT.

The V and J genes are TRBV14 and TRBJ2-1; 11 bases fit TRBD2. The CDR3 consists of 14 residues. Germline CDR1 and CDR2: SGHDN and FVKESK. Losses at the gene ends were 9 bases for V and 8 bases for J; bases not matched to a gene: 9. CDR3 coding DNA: TGTGCCAGTCATACTAGCGGGAGTAGCCATGAGCAGTTCTTC. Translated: CASHTSGSSHEQFF.

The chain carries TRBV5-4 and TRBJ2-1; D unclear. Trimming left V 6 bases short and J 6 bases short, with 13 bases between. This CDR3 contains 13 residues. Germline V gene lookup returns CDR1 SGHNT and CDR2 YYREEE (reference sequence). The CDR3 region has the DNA TGTGCCAGCACCATGGACGTTAGCAATGAGCAGTTCTTC. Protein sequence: CASTMDVSNEQFF.

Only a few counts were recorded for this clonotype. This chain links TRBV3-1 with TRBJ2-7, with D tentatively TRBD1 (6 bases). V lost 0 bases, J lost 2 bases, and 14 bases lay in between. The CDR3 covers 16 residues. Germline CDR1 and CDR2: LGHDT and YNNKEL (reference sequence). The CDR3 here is CASSQEQRGTPYEQYF. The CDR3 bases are TGTGCCAGCAGCCAAGAACAGAGGGGGACGCCCTACGAGCAGTACTTC.

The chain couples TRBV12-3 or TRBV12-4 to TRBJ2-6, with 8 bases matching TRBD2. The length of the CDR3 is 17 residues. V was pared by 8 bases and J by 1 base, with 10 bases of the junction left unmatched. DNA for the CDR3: TGTGCCAGCTTTTCGGGGGGGGTGATTTCTGGGGCCAACGTCCTGACTTTC. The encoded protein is CASFSGGVISGANVLTF.

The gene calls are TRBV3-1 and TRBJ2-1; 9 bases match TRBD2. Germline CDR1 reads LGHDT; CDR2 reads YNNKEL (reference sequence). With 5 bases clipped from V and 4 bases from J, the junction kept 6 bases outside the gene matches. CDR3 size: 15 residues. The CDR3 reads CASSTLAGGYNEQFF. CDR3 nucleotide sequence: TGTGCCAGCAGCACACTAGCGGGCGGTTACAATGAGCAGTTCTTC.

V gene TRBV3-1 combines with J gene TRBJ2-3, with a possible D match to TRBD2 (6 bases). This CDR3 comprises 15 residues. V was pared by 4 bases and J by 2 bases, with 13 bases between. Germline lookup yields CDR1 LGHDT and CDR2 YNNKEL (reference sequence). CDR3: CASSLRRGSTDTQYF. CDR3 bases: TGTGCCAGCAGCCTCAGGCGGGGATCCACAGATACGCAGTATTTT.

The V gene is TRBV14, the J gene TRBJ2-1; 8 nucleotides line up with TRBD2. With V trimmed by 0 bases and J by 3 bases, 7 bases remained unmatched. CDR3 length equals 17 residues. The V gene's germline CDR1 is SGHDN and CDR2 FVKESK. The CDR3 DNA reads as TGTGCCAGCAGCCAAGAAGGCGGGGGGCTCTTCTACAATGAGCAGTTCTTC. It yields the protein CASSQEGGGLFYNEQFF.

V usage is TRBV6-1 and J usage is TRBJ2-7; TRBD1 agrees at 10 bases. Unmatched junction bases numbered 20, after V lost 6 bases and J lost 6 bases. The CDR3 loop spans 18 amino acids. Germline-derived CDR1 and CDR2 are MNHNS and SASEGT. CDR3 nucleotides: TGTGCCAGCAGCTCCCCATCTCTACGGACAGGGGGAGTGGGCGAGCAGTACTTC. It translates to CASSSPSLRTGGVGEQYF.

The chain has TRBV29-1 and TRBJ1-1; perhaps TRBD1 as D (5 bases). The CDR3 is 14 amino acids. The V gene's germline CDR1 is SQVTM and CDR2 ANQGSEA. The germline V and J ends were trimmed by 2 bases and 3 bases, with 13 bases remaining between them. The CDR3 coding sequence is TGCAGCGTTGAAAATTCAGGGTCCCACACTGAAGCTTTCTTT. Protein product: CSVENSGSHTEAFF.

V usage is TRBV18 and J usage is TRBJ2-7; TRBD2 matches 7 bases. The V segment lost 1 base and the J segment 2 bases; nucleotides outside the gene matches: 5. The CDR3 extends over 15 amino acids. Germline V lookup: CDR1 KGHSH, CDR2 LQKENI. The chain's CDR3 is CASSPLSSGAYEQYF. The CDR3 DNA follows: TGTGCCAGCTCACCACTATCCAGCGGGGCCTACGAGCAGTACTTC.